Listed below are T cell receptor beta chains from one sample, sequenced in a study of regulatory T cells in long-lasting Graves disease. TCRdb analysed the multiplex PCR reads with MiXCR anew, one entry per CDR3 protein. Among 540,000 or so distinct CDR3 sequences listed, roughly 14% were seen once. These data are also associated with another study on T cells in Graves' hyperthyroidism and ophthalmopathy.

This specimen consisted of peripheral blood mononuclear cells (PBMCs), obtained at new diagnosis, from a patient treated with antithyroid drugs. The receptors were sampled from a young man with Graves disease. Each CDR3 is given with its conserved first and last residue. A D gene is named only where the DNA matches it firmly. Not all rows give a size; the values are once, few, many and, for expanded clones, a class.

>many|-|TRBJ2-3|TRBV12-3/TRBV12-4
TGTGCCAGCAGTTTTCCCCCAGATACGCAGTATTTT
CASSFPPDTQYF
>-|TRBD2|TRBJ2-2|TRBV12-3/TRBV12-4
TGTGCCAGCACCAGACTAGCGGGAAACCCCGGGGAGCTGTTTTTT
CASTRLAGNPGELFF
>-|-|TRBJ1-3|TRBV4-1
TGCGCCAGCAGCCAGATGCGCCGGGGCGGAAACACCATATATTTT
CASSQMRRGGNTIYF
>few|TRBD1|TRBJ2-2|TRBV19
TGTGCCAGTAGTATAGCTTCCTCCCCCGGGACAGTTTACACCGGGGAGCTGTTTTTT
CASSIASSPGTVYTGELFF
>-|TRBD2|TRBJ2-1|TRBV11-3
TGTGCCAGCAGCTTAGAACAGGCGGGGGGATACAATGAGCAGTTCTTC
CASSLEQAGGYNEQFF
>many|-|TRBJ1-4|TRBV15
TGTGCCACCAGCAGATCGACAACAACTAATGAAAAACTGTTTTTT
CATSRSTTTNEKLFF
>many|-|TRBJ2-1|TRBV29-1
TGCAGCGCCCACCGACAGCCCTACAATGAGCAGTTCTTC
CSAHRQPYNEQFF
>many|-|TRBJ2-1|TRBV27
TGTGCCAGCATCCCGGGAAGGGGCGGTGAGCAGTTCTTC
CASIPGRGGEQFF
>few|-|TRBJ1-2|TRBV20-1
TGCAGTGCTAGCGGCGGTACCTTC
CSASGGTF
>-|TRBD1|TRBJ2-5|TRBV4-2
TGTGCCAGCAGCCAAGCCGGGACAGGGTACCAAGAGACCCAGTACTTC
CASSQAGTGYQETQYF
>many|TRBD1|TRBJ2-3|TRBV20-1
TGCAGTGCTAGAGATCCGTTAGGGGGCGAGGATACGCAGTATTTT
CSARDPLGGEDTQYF
>many|TRBD2|TRBJ2-3|TRBV12-3/TRBV12-4
TGTGCCAGCAGCCTAAGTATACTAGCGGGAGCCACAGATACGCAGTATTTT
CASSLSILAGATDTQYF
>many|TRBD1|TRBJ2-7|TRBV12-3/TRBV12-4
TGTGCCAGCACCACAGGGGTCGAGTTCTACGAGCAGTACTTC
CASTTGVEFYEQYF
>many|-|TRBJ1-1|TRBV20-1
TGCAGTGCAGGTGGGGGAACGGCTTTCTTT
CSAGGGTAFF
>-|TRBD2|TRBJ2-7|TRBV20-1
TGCAGTGCTCGTCGACTAGCGGGAGGGCCCTACGAGCAGTACTTC
CSARRLAGGPYEQYF
>few|TRBD1|TRBJ1-2|TRBV4-1
TGCGCCAGCAGCGGGACAGAGCTCAACTATGGCTACACCTTC
CASSGTELNYGYTF
>many|TRBD2|TRBJ2-3|TRBV5-4
TGTGCCAGCAGCCCGGCTAGCGGGGACACAGATACGCAGTATTTT
CASSPASGDTDTQYF
>many|TRBD2|TRBJ2-3|TRBV2
TGTGCCAGCAACCTAGCGGATAGCACAGATACGCAGTATTTT
CASNLADSTDTQYF
>many|-|TRBJ1-5|TRBV7-8
TGTGCCAGCAGCTTTCCAGGGGATCATCAGCCCCAGCATTTT
CASSFPGDHQPQHF
>many|-|TRBJ2-7|TRBV20-1
TGCAGTGCTTTATCCGGACGATCCCTTAATCGGGGAGAGCAGTACTTC
CSALSGRSLNRGEQYF
>-|-|TRBJ2-1|TRBV18
TGTGCCAGCTCACCTCCTCATACCGGGACCTTCAATGAGCAGTTCTTC
CASSPPHTGTFNEQFF
>few|-|TRBJ1-3|TRBV29-1
TGCAGCGTAGTAGACGGCGACTCTGGAAACACCATATATTTT
CSVVDGDSGNTIYF
>-|-|TRBJ2-1|TRBV24-1
TGTGCCACCAGTGATTTGACCGGGCAGGGGCCGGGCAATGAGCAGTTCTTC
CATSDLTGQGPGNEQFF
>many|TRBD1|TRBJ1-2|TRBV2
TGTGCCAGCAGTGACAGCGGGACAGACTATGGCTACACCTTC
CASSDSGTDYGYTF
>many|-|TRBJ1-5|TRBV6-1
TGTGCCAGCACCCCCGGACGGGAAAATCAGCCCCAGCATTTT
CASTPGRENQPQHF
>few|-|TRBJ1-3|TRBV5-1
TGCGCCAGCAGCTTGGACAGAGAAAACACCATATATTTT
CASSLDRENTIYF
>few|-|TRBJ1-3|TRBV7-9
TGTGCCAGCAGCTCCCATGGGACGACTGGAAACACCATATATTTT
CASSSHGTTGNTIYF
>-|-|TRBJ2-1|TRBV9
TGTGCCAGCGGAGGCGGCCGCGGTGTGGAGTTCTTC
CASGGGRGVEFF
>many|-|TRBJ2-7|TRBV10-3
TGTGCCATCAGTGAGTCGATTAGCTCCTACGAGCAGTACTTC
CAISESISSYEQYF
>many|TRBD1|TRBJ2-5|TRBV20-1
TGCAGTGCTACTACCGGGACAGGGGGCGCAAAAGAGACCCAGTACTTC
CSATTGTGGAKETQYF
>many|TRBD1|TRBJ2-7|TRBV29-1
TGCAGCGTCGACCCCGGGACAGGAACCTACGAGCAGTACTTC
CSVDPGTGTYEQYF
>many|-|TRBJ2-1|TRBV11-2
TGTGCCAGCCGACTCCGGGGAAGTGAGCAGTTCTTC
CASRLRGSEQFF
>few|-|TRBJ2-1|TRBV30
TGTGCCTGGAGTGTAATGCTATACAATGAGCAGTTCTTC
CAWSVMLYNEQFF
>-|-|TRBJ1-5|TRBV16
TGTGCCAGCAGCCAACGGGGTGGGCAGCCCCAGCATTTT
CASSQRGGQPQHF
>-|TRBD2|TRBJ2-7|TRBV28
TGTGCCAGCAGCCAACTAGCGGAGCCCTACGGGCAGTACTTC
CASSQLAEPYGQYF
>many|-|TRBJ2-3|TRBV5-1
TGCGCCAGCAGCTTGGCCCCCCTGAGGGTTAGCACAGATACGCAGTATTTT
CASSLAPLRVSTDTQYF
>many|TRBD1|TRBJ2-7|TRBV12-3/TRBV12-4
TGTGCCAGCAGTCTGTTACAGGGGTACGAGCAGTACTTC
CASSLLQGYEQYF
>-|-|TRBJ2-5|TRBV20-1
TGCAGTGCTATGCGCGGGGTCAAAGAGACCCAGTACTTC
CSAMRGVKETQYF
>many|-|TRBJ2-3|TRBV15
TGTGCCACCAGCCGGATACCCATTGGCAGGGTTAGCACAGATACGCAGTATTTT
CATSRIPIGRVSTDTQYF
>many|-|TRBJ2-7|TRBV12-5
TGTGCTAGTGGTTTAGGGGCAGCCTACGAGCAGTACTTC
CASGLGAAYEQYF
>many|-|TRBJ1-2|TRBV7-9
TGTGCCAGCAGCCATACAGAGAACTATGGCTACACCTTC
CASSHTENYGYTF
>many|-|TRBJ2-7|TRBV28
TGTGCCAGCAGTTTCGAGGATCCTCCTAACTACGAGCAGTACTTC
CASSFEDPPNYEQYF
>-|-|TRBJ1-5|TRBV27
TGTGCCAGCAGGACAACGGGGAAGGGAGGCCAGCCCCAGCATTTT
CASRTTGKGGQPQHF
>many|-|TRBJ2-5|TRBV12-3/TRBV12-4
TGTGCCAGCAGTTTAATGGGTAGGGAGACCCAGTACTTC
CASSLMGRETQYF
>-|-|TRBJ1-2|TRBV5-1
TGCGCCAGCAGCTTGGCGGGGGATTCTAACTATGGCTACACCTTC
CASSLAGDSNYGYTF
>many|-|TRBJ1-5|TRBV18
TGTGCCAGCTCTCGGACCGGGTTCAATCAGCCCCAGCATTTT
CASSRTGFNQPQHF
>once|-|TRBJ2-6|TRBV7-9
TGTGCCAGCAGCTCATGGAGGGGATTCTCTGGGGCCAACGTCCTGACTTTC
CASSSWRGFSGANVLTF
>few|-|TRBJ2-5|TRBV9
TGTGCCAGCAGCGTAGTACAGGGAGAGACCCAGTACTTC
CASSVVQGETQYF
>many|-|TRBJ2-3|TRBV7-9
TGTGCCAGCAGTTCGCACGGGGATACGCAGTATTTT
CASSSHGDTQYF